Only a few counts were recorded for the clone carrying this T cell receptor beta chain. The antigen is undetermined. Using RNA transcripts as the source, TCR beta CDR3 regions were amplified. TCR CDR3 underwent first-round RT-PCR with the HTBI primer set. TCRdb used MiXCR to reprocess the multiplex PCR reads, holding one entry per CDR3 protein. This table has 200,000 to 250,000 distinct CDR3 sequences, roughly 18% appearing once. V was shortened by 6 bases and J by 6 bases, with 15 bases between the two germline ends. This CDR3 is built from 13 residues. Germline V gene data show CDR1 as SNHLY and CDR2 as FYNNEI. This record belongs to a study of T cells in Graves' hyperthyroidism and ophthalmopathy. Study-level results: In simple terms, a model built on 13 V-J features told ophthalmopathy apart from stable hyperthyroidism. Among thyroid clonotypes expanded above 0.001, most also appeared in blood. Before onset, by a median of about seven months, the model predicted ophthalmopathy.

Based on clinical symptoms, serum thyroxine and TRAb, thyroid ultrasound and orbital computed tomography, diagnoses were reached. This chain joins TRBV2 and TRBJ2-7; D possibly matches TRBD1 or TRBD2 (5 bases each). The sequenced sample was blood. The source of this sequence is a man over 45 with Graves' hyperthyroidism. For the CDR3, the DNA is TGTGCCAGCAGCAGGGAAGGACTGGCCGAGCAGTACTTC. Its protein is CASSREGLAEQYF. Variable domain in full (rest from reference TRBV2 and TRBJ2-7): EPEVTQTPSHQVTQMGQEVILRCVPISNHLYFYWYRQILGQKVEFLVSFYNNEISEKSEIFDDQFSVERPDGSNFTLKIRSTKLEDSAMYFCASSREGLAEQYFGPGTRLTVT.